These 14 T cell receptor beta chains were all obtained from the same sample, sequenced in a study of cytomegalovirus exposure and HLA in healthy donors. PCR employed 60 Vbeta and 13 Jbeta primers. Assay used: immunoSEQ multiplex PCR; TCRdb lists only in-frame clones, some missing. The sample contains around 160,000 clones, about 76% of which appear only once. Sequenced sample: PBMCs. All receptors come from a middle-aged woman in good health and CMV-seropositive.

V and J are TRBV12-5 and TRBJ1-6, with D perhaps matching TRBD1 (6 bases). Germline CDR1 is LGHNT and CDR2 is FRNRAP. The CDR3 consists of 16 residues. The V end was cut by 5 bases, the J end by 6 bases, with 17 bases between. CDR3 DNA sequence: TGTGCTAGTGGTCTCACAGGGTCCCGGGTTAATTCACCCCTCCACTTT. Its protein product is CASGLTGSRVNSPLHF.

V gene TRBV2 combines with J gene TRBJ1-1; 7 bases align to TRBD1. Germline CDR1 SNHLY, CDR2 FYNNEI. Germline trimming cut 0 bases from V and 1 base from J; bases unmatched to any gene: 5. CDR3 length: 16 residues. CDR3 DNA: TGTGCCAGCAGTGAAGCGCGACAGGGAGAGAACACTGAAGCTTTCTTT. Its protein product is CASSEARQGENTEAFF.

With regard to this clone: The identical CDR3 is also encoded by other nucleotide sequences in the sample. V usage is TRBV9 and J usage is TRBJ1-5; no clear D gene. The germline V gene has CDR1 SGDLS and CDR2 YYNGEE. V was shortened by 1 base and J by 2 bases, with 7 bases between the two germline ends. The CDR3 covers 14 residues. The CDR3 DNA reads TGTGCCAGCAGCGTAACGGGAGGCAATCAGCCCCAGCATTTT. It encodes CASSVTGGNQPQHF. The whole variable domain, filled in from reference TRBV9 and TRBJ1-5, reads DSGVTQTPKHLITATGQRVTLRCSPRSGDLSVYWYQQSLDQGLQFLIQYYNGEERAKGNILERFSAQQFPDLHSELNLSSLELGDSALYFCASSVTGGNQPQHFGDGTRLSIL.

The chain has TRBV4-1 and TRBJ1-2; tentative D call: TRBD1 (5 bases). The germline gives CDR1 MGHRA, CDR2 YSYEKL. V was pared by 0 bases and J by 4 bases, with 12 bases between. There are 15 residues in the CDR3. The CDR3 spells CASSQEGREAYGYTF. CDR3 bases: TGCGCCAGCAGCCAAGAGGGCAGGGAGGCCTATGGCTACACCTTC.

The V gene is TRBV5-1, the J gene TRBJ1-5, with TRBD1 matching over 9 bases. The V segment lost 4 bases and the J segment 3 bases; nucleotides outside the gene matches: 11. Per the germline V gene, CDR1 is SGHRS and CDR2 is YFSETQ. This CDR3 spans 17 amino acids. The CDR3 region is CASSPRPGTGTNQPQHF. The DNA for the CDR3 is TGCGCCAGCAGCCCACGTCCCGGGACAGGGACCAATCAGCCCCAGCATTTT. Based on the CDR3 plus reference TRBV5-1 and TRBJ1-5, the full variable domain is KAGVTQTPRYLIKTRGQQVTLSCSPISGHRSVSWYQQTPGQGLQFLFEYFSETQRNKGNFPGRFSGRQFSNSRSEMNVSTLELGDSALYLCASSPRPGTGTNQPQHFGDGTRLSIL.

CDR3 protein: CASSYGQGAGTEAFF. The CDR3 bases are TGTGCCAGCAGTTATGGACAGGGGGCTGGGACTGAAGCTTTCTTT. The chain is built from TRBV6-5 and TRBJ1-1; 11 positions agree with TRBD1. J gave up 5 bases and V 3 bases, and 5 bases lay outside the gene matches. The CDR3 is 15 residues long. The germline V gene encodes CDR1 MNHEY and CDR2 SVGAGI.

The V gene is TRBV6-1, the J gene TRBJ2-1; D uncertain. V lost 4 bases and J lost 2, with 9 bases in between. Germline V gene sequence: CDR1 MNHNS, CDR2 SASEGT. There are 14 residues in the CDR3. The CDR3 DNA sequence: TGTGCCAGCAGTGGCAGGCTCCCCTACAATGAGCAGTTCTTC. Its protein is CASSGRLPYNEQFF.

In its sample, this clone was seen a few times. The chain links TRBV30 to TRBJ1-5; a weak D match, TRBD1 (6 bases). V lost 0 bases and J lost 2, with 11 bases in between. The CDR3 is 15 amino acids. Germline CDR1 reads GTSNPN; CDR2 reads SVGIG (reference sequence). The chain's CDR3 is CAWSVGGSGNQPQHF. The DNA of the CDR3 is TGTGCCTGGAGTGTAGGGGGTAGCGGCAATCAGCCCCAGCATTTT. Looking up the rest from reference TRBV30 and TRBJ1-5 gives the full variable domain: SQTIHQWPATLVQPVGSPLSLECTVEGTSNPNLYWYRQAAGRGLQLLFYSVGIGQISSEVPQNLSASRPQDRQFILSSKKLLLSDSGFYLCAWSVGGSGNQPQHFGDGTRLSIL.

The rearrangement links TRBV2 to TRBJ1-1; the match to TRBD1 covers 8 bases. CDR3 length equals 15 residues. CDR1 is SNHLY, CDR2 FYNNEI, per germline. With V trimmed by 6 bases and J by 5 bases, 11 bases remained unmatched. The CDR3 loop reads CASRRTSGGQTEAFF. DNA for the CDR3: TGTGCCAGCAGACGAACGTCAGGGGGCCAAACTGAAGCTTTCTTT.

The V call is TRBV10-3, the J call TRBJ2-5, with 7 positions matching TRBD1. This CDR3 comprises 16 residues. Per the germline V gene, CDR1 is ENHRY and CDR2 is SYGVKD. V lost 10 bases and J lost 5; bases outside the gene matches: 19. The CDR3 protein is CATPNPVCTGDETQYF. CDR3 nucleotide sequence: TGTGCCACCCCTAACCCGGTTTGTACAGGGGACGAGACCCAGTACTTC.

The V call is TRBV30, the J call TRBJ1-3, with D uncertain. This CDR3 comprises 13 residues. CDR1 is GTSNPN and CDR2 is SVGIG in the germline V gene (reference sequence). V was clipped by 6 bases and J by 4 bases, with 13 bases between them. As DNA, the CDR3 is TGTGCCTGCGCCTTAAGAGGGGGAAACACCATATATTTT. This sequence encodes CACALRGGNTIYF.

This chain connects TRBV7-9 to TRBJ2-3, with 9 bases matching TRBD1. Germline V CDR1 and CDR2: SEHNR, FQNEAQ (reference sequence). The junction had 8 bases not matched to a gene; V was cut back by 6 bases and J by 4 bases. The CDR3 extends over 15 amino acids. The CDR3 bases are TGTGCCAGCAGTCTTACAGGGGGCTGGGCAGATACGCAGTATTTT. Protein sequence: CASSLTGGWADTQYF.

The CDR3: CASSPAGIRIQETQYF. Here the CDR3 DNA reads TGTGCCAGCAGCCCAGCCGGGATCCGGATTCAAGAGACCCAGTACTTC. The chain couples TRBV14 to TRBJ2-5; a possible D gene is TRBD2 (5 bases). The CDR3 contains 16 residues. Trimming cost V 4 bases and J 2 bases, with 17 bases left between them. Germline lookup yields CDR1 SGHDN and CDR2 FVKESK.

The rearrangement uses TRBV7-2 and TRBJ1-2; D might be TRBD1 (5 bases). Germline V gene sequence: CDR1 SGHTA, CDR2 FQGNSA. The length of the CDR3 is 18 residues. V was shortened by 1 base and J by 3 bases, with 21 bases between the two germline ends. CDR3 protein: CASSLETAPQGLHYGYTF. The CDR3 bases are TGTGCCAGCAGCTTAGAGACCGCACCGCAGGGTCTGCACTATGGCTACACCTTC. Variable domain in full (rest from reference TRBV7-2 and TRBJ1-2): GAGVSQSPSNKVTEKGKDVELRCDPISGHTALYWYRQSLGQGLEFLIYFQGNSAPDKSGLPSDRFSAERTGGSVSTLTIQRTQQEDSAVYLCASSLETAPQGLHYGYTFGSGTRLTVV.